These 23 T cell receptor beta chains were sequenced from one sample in a study of cytomegalovirus exposure and HLA in healthy donors. The study ran its PCR with 60 Vbeta and 13 Jbeta primers. TCRdb's copy holds only in-frame clones and misses some; the assay was immunoSEQ multiplex PCR. The sample consists of under 200,000 clones, roughly 80% of them appearing once. Sequenced: PBMCs. The receptors stem from a man aged 55 to 70 in good health and CMV-seronegative.

The chain couples TRBV5-1 to TRBJ2-2; a possible D gene is TRBD1 (5 bases). V lost 1 base and J lost 2, with 9 bases in between. Germline V gene lookup returns CDR1 SGHRS and CDR2 YFSETQ. This CDR3 region has 15 residues. CDR3 sequence: CASSLSQGNTGELFF. For the CDR3, the DNA is TGCGCCAGCAGCTTGTCCCAGGGTAACACCGGGGAGCTGTTTTTT.

The chain uses TRBV5-1 and TRBJ1-3; 7 bases are a match to TRBD1. Trimming removed 3 bases from V and 4 bases from J; junction bases left unmatched: 7. Germline CDR1 SGHRS, CDR2 YFSETQ. CDR3 length: 15 amino acids. The chain's CDR3 is CASSSDRVSGNTIYF. Written as DNA, the CDR3 is TGCGCCAGCAGCTCTGACAGGGTGTCCGGAAACACCATATATTTT.

The J gene is TRBJ2-2, the V gene TRBV7-2; 8 bases are shared with TRBD2. Trimming cost V 7 bases and J 5 bases; bases outside gene matches: 3. CDR1 and CDR2 (germline): SGHTA, FQGNSA. The CDR3 is 13 residues long. CDR3 sequence (DNA): TGTGCCAGCAAGCCGGGGGGGACCGGGGAGCTGTTTTTT. Its protein product is CASKPGGTGELFF.

There are a few counts of this clone. The V and J genes are TRBV5-6 and TRBJ1-1; weak D call: TRBD1 (5 bases). Germline assignment: CDR1 SGHDT and CDR2 YYEEEE. This CDR3 comprises 13 residues. Between the trimmed V and J ends, which lost 6 bases and 12 bases, there was a span of 21 bases. For the CDR3, the DNA is TGTGCCAGCACCAACAGACCAGGGCTAACGTCTTTCTTT. Its translation: CASTNRPGLTSFF.

In its sample, this clone was seen a few times. The chain links TRBV18 to TRBJ2-5, with 9 positions matching TRBD1. Germline values: CDR1 KGHSH, CDR2 LQKENI. The CDR3 totals 14 residues. V was clipped by 2 bases and J by 5 bases; unmatched bases: 3. Here the CDR3 DNA reads TGTGCCAGCTCACCATCGACAGGGGGGGAGACCCAGTACTTC. This codes for CASSPSTGGETQYF.

The V gene is TRBV6-5, the J gene TRBJ1-1; weak D call: TRBD1 (5 bases). Trimming took off 4 bases at V and 3 bases at J, with 9 bases between the two ends. CDR1 and CDR2 from the germline V gene are MNHEY and SVGAGI. This CDR3 region has 13 residues. In DNA, the CDR3 is TGTGCCAGCAGTTTCGGAGGGGACACTGAAGCTTTCTTT. As protein: CASSFGGDTEAFF.

The V gene is TRBV4-1, the J gene TRBJ2-1, with 10 bases that match TRBD2. The ends lost 6 bases at V and 8 bases at J; junction bases unmatched: 13. This CDR3 has 16 residues. The germline V gene has CDR1 MGHRA and CDR2 YSYEKL. CDR3 sequence (DNA): TGCGCCAGCAGACTTAGCACTAGCGGGATTTCGGATGAGCAGTTCTTC. Translating it yields CASRLSTSGISDEQFF.

This chain uses TRBV4-3 with TRBJ2-1, with 10 positions matching TRBD2. Germline-derived CDR1 and CDR2 are LGHNA and YSLEER. Trimming cost V 0 bases and J 0 bases; bases outside gene matches: 11. The CDR3 contains 20 residues. CDR3 sequence reads: CASSQEPSGRMVSSYNEQFF. The CDR3 DNA follows: TGCGCCAGCAGCCAAGAGCCTAGCGGGAGAATGGTTAGCTCCTACAATGAGCAGTTCTTC.

The chain carries TRBV4-1 and TRBJ2-5, with 10 bases matching TRBD1. The last part of the DNA fits TRBJ2-7 better; the J call may be wrong. The CDR3 covers 15 residues. Germline V gives CDR1 MGHRA, CDR2 YSYEKL. The DNA of the CDR3 is TGCGCCAGCAGCGAAAGGGACAGGGGCTCCTACGAGCAGTACTTC. The encoded protein is CASSERDRGSYEQYF.

This rearrangement joins TRBV5-1 to TRBJ2-7, with 9 bases matching TRBD2. Germline lookup yields CDR1 SGHRS and CDR2 YFSETQ. The trim removed 0 bases at V and 5 bases at J, leaving 3 bases unmatched. This CDR3 has 14 amino acids. CDR3 in amino acids: CASSLVASGDEQYF. The CDR3 nucleotides are TGCGCCAGCAGCTTGGTGGCTAGCGGGGACGAGCAGTACTTC.

V usage is TRBV5-1 and J usage is TRBJ1-2, with 12 nucleotides matching TRBD1. This CDR3 has 15 amino acids. CDR1 SGHRS and CDR2 YFSETQ come from the germline V gene. The trim removed 0 bases at V and 8 bases at J, leaving 5 bases unmatched. CDR3 in DNA: TGCGCCAGCAGCTTGGAGGGACAGGGGGCGCGAGGCTACACCTTC. This codes for CASSLEGQGARGYTF.

The sample holds a few counts of this clone. This chain connects TRBV27 to TRBJ2-7; D possibly corresponds to TRBD1 (5 bases). CDR3 length: 11 amino acids. The germline V gene has CDR1 MNHEY and CDR2 SMNVEV (reference sequence). Deletions cut 4 bases from V and 9 bases from J, with 10 bases between. The CDR3 DNA follows: TGTGCCAGCAGTTCTTTAGGGGTGCAGTACTTC. This sequence encodes CASSSLGVQYF.

About this clone itself: The junction shows a germline mismatch at one end, possibly a read error. This chain connects TRBV2 to TRBJ2-1; tentative D call: TRBD2 (5 bases). Germline loops: CDR1 SNHLY, CDR2 FYNNEI. The CDR3 has 14 residues. CDR3 nucleotides: TGTGCCAGCTGTGAGGGCTTCTCCTACAATGAGCAGTTCTTC. It is translated as CASCEGFSYNEQFF.

The chain employs TRBV5-1 and TRBJ1-1; D is unclear. CDR1 SGHRS and CDR2 YFSETQ come from the germline V gene. The CDR3 is 11 residues long. V was shortened by 5 bases and J by 12 bases, with 14 bases between the two germline ends. DNA of the CDR3: TGCGCCAGCAGTTCTAGCTGGGGTTCTTTCTTT. It yields the protein CASSSSWGSFF.

The chain is built from TRBV9 and TRBJ2-7; 9 positions match TRBD2. Germline CDR1 is SGDLS and CDR2 is YYNGEE. CDR3 length: 14 amino acids. V was pared by 0 bases and J by 3 bases, with 1 base of the junction left unmatched. CDR3 residues: CASSVATSGYEQYF. CDR3 DNA: TGTGCCAGCAGCGTAGCGACTAGCGGCTACGAGCAGTACTTC.

This chain links TRBV19 with TRBJ2-2; 12 bases are a match to TRBD2. This CDR3 has 14 amino acids. Germline trimming cut 6 bases from V and 5 bases from J; bases unmatched to any gene: 1. Looked up from germline, CDR1 is LNHDA and CDR2 is SQIVND (reference sequence). CDR3 loop: CASRTSGGTGELFF. CDR3 DNA: TGTGCCAGTAGAACTAGCGGGGGGACCGGGGAGCTGTTTTTT.

This chain connects TRBV25-1 to TRBJ2-1; 8 nucleotides agree with TRBD1. The trim removed 5 bases at V and 10 bases at J, leaving 7 bases unmatched. The CDR3 covers 13 residues. Germline V CDR1 and CDR2: MGHDK, SYGVNS. The CDR3 reads CASSQTDRGEQFF. DNA of the CDR3: TGTGCCAGCAGTCAGACAGACAGGGGCGAGCAGTTCTTC.

This chain connects TRBV30 to TRBJ2-5; D unclear. The tail of the sequence fits TRBJ2-7 better, so the J call may be wrong. The CDR3 runs to 12 residues. Germline V CDR1 and CDR2: GTSNPN, SVGIG (reference sequence). The chain's CDR3 is CAWSVSLLEQYF. CDR3 DNA: TGTGCCTGGAGTGTAAGCTTGCTCGAGCAGTACTTC.

V usage is TRBV27 and J usage is TRBJ1-4, with D possibly matching TRBD1 (5 bases). This CDR3 has 15 amino acids. From germline, CDR1 is MNHEY and CDR2 SMNVEV (reference sequence). The V gene lost 5 bases and the J gene lost 7 bases, with 17 bases spanning the gap. As DNA, the CDR3 is TGTGCCAGCAGTCCATACCCGGGGAGGGGTGAAAAACTGTTTTTT. Its protein is CASSPYPGRGEKLFF.

The genes are TRBV5-1 and TRBJ2-7; 11 nucleotides line up with TRBD1. V was pared by 0 bases and J by 7 bases, with 9 bases of the junction left unmatched. CDR3 size: 16 residues. The germline V gene has CDR1 SGHRS and CDR2 YFSETQ. The CDR3 nucleotides are TGCGCCAGCAGCTTGGCTCCGGGACAGGGGGTTTGGGAGCAGTACTTC. Translating gives CASSLAPGQGVWEQYF.

This clone showed up just a few times. This chain joins TRBV7-6 and TRBJ2-7; TRBD2 matches 9 bases. V lost 4 bases to trimming and J lost 6 bases; unmatched junction nucleotides: 19. The germline V gene has CDR1 SGHVS and CDR2 FNYEAQ. The CDR3 totals 18 residues. For the CDR3, the DNA is TGTGCCAGCAGCTCCCAACCTTTGGGCGGGAGGGCCTCCGGCGAGCAGTACTTC. It is translated as CASSSQPLGGRASGEQYF.

The V gene is TRBV5-4, the J gene TRBJ2-5; D might be TRBD2 (5 bases). The germline V gene has CDR1 SGHNT and CDR2 YYREEE (reference sequence). V lost 0 bases to trimming and J lost 5 bases, with 8 bases between them. This CDR3 contains 13 residues. CDR3 in amino acids: CASSLAAGETQYF. CDR3 DNA: TGTGCCAGCAGCTTGGCCGCGGGCGAGACCCAGTACTTC.

This clone occurred a few times. J is TRBJ1-2 and V is TRBV6-5, with 7 bases matching TRBD1. Germline assignment: CDR1 MNHEY and CDR2 SVGAGI. CDR3 length equals 14 residues. The ends lost 1 base at V and 4 bases at J; junction bases unmatched: 3. Here the CDR3 reads CASSYYNRGYGYTF. CDR3 DNA sequence: TGTGCCAGCAGTTACTATAACAGGGGCTATGGCTACACCTTC.